The T cell receptor (beta chain) described here comes from a study of response to subunit inactivated influenza vaccine. CDR3 length: 13 residues. Trimming pared 3 bases from V and 3 bases from J, leaving 7 bases between. This clonotype was counted once. A much larger clone is a single base away; this may be a read error. One entry per CDR3 protein results from TCRdb running MiXCR on the RT-PCR reads. The sample records 500,000 to 600,000 distinct CDR3 sequences, 10% to 12% being singletons. These data are also associated with another study on T cells expressing NK-cell markers. That work contributes: Beta-chain TCR cDNA was generated via 5'RACE template switching with UMIs. Underlying the TCR beta repertoires were sorted CD3+CD56+NKG2C+, CD3+CD56+NKG2C- and CD3+CD56-NKG2C+ T cells. Most of the eight sequenced donors were HCMV-seropositive; one was seronegative. Of the CD8+ T cells in over five donors, roughly 1.0-7.5% belonged to dominant NKG2C+ clonotypes.

Sequencing was performed on PBMCs from blood, taken on the day of vaccination. The chain recombines TRBV12-3 or TRBV12-4 with TRBJ2-3, with D hard to call. This receptor was taken from a man aged 45-65 years who received an inactivated influenza vaccine. CDR3 coding DNA: TGTGCCAGCAGTTTTACGACTACAGATACGCAGTATTTT. As protein: CASSFTTTDTQYF.